Given below is one TCR beta chain in context. The data were taken from a study of blood T cell repertoires in COVID-19. The CDR3 loop spans 15 amino acids. V was clipped by 2 bases and J by 4 bases; unmatched bases: 8. Germline CDR1 reads MDHEN; CDR2 reads SYDVKM. Authors' processing steps: Amplification from reference gene primers served as the basis for estimated nucleated cell counts. Data came from immunoSEQ multiplex PCR; TCRdb stores just in-frame clones and leaves some out. The D gene and trimming were derived from the DNA, and the V and J assignments and clone size from that table. Of roughly 34,000 clones listed, around 77% were seen once; the top ten hold roughly 16%.

The rearrangement links TRBV28 to TRBJ2-7; TRBD1 agrees at 7 bases. This clonotype originated in a human donor in a cohort sampled during active COVID-19. Sequencing was carried out using peripheral blood. CDR3 DNA: TGTGCCAGCAGTTTAAAGTGGGACAGCTCGTACGAGCAGTACTTC. This translates into CASSLKWDSSYEQYF.